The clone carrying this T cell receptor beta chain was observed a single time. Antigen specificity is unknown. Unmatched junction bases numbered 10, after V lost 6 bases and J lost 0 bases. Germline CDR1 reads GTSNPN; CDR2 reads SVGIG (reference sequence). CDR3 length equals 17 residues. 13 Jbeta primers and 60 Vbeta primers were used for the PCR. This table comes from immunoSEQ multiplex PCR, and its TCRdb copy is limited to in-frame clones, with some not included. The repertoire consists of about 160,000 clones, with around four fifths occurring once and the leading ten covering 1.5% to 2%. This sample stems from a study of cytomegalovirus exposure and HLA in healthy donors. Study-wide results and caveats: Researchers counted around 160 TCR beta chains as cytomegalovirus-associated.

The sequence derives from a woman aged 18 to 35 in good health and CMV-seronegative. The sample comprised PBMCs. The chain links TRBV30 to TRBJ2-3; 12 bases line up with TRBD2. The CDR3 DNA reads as TGTGCCTGTCTAGGACTAGCGGGAACCACTAGCACAGATACGCAGTATTTT. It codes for CACLGLAGTTSTDTQYF.